The source of this TCR beta chain is a study of T cell repertoires in cytomegalovirus infection. This CDR3 spans 16 amino acids. J gave up 4 bases and V 5 bases, and 12 bases lay outside the gene matches. TCRdb itself ran the reads through MiXCR, one entry per CDR3 protein. The sample has 110,000 or so distinct CDR3 sequences, roughly 30% seen once. This clonotype was detected a few times. Its antigen is undetermined. The chain recombines TRBV12-3 or TRBV12-4 with TRBJ1-2; 8 nucleotides agree with TRBD1. This sequence was found in a human donor in good health (CMV status not recorded). Some clones in this sample may be carry-over from other donors' samples. Sequenced here: CD8+ T cells from cultured PBMCs, sampled from culture after CMV antigen stimulation. CDR3 in amino acids: CASSPPGAGGVYGYTF. The CDR3 DNA is TGTGCCAGCAGTCCACCCGGGGCAGGGGGCGTCTATGGCTACACCTTC.